A selection of T cell receptor beta chains follows, all from one sample in a study of PD-1 blockade in classical Hodgkin lymphoma. Generated by immunoSEQ multiplex PCR, the TCRdb table keeps only in-frame clones and is missing some. Seen here are about 18,000 clones, 80% to 90% observed once, and the top ten hold roughly 12%. The specimen was peripheral blood mononuclear cells (PBMCs), collected before the fourth cycle of nivolumab. The receptor set was obtained from a human donor with classical Hodgkin lymphoma. CDR3s include the opening cysteine and the closing phenylalanine or tryptophan. D genes are given only for firm matches. A row's size may be missing; if present it is once, few, many or a size class.

TRBV4-3,TRBD2,-,TRBJ2-3,TGCGCCAGCAGCCAGACTAGCGGGGCCGTCACAGATACGCAGTATTTT,CASSQTSGAVTDTQYF
TRBV4-1,TRBD1,once,TRBJ2-7,TGCGCCAGCAGCCAAGATCGGGACAGCTCGAACTACGAGCAGTACTTC,CASSQDRDSSNYEQYF
TRBV5-1,TRBD1,-,TRBJ2-7,TGCGCCAGCAGCCAATCGACAGGGCGAATCTACGAGCAGTACTTC,CASSQSTGRIYEQYF
TRBV2,TRBD1,-,TRBJ1-4,TGTGCCAGCAGCCTGGACAGGGCTGGTGAAAAACTGTTTTTT,CASSLDRAGEKLFF
TRBV9,-,-,TRBJ1-6,TGTGCCAGCAGCGCCCGGACAGTAAATTCACCCCTCCACTTT,CASSARTVNSPLHF
TRBV5-1,TRBD1,-,TRBJ2-6,TGCGCCAGCAGCGCAGGGGGCTCTGGGGCCAACGTCCTGACTTTC,CASSAGGSGANVLTF
TRBV11-3,-,-,TRBJ1-5,TGTGCCAGCAGCTTAGATCCCCCCTCCCAGCATTTT,CASSLDPPSQHF
TRBV5-1,-,-,TRBJ1-4,TGCGCCAGCAGCTTGGGAGCCCTCGGGGCGGAAAAACTGTTTTTT,CASSLGALGAEKLFF
TRBV5-1,-,-,TRBJ2-7,TGCGCCAGCAGCTTGGCTGGGGAAGGCTACTACGAGCAGTACTTC,CASSLAGEGYYEQYF
TRBV5-1,TRBD2,-,TRBJ2-3,TGCGCCAGCAGCTTTCAAGCTAGCGGGGTAGGAGATACGCAGTATTTT,CASSFQASGVGDTQYF
TRBV7-9,-,few,TRBJ2-7,TGTGCCAGCAGCTTAGTTGGCGGGGAAGCCTACGAGCAGTACTTC,CASSLVGGEAYEQYF
TRBV5-1,-,few,TRBJ1-4,TGCGCCAGCAGCTCGACGGGGTTGTCGGAAAAACTGTTTTTT,CASSSTGLSEKLFF
TRBV7-9,-,-,TRBJ1-4,TGTGCCAGCAGCTTAGACCGAGGGTCTAATGAAAAACTGTTTTTT,CASSLDRGSNEKLFF
TRBV5-1,TRBD1,-,TRBJ1-1,TGCGCCAGCAGCCACGACAGGGCGAACACTGAAGCTTTCTTT,CASSHDRANTEAFF
TRBV5-1,TRBD1,-,TRBJ1-1,TGCGCCAGCAGGGCGACAGGGGACACTGAAGCTTTCTTT,CASRATGDTEAFF
TRBV6-1,TRBD1,-,TRBJ2-5,TGTGCCAGCAGCAGGACAGGGTGGGATGAGACCCAGTACTTC,CASSRTGWDETQYF
TRBV7-9,-,once,TRBJ1-2,TGTGCCAGCAGCTTAATAGACAGCCTATATGGCTACACCTTC,CASSLIDSLYGYTF
TRBV5-6,-,once,TRBJ1-4,TGTGCCAGCAGCTTGGCCGGGCCCACGGACGAAAAACTGTTTTTT,CASSLAGPTDEKLFF
TRBV5-1,TRBD1,-,TRBJ2-1,TGCGCCAGCAGCCTACAGGGGAATGTGGATGAGCAGTTCTTC,CASSLQGNVDEQFF
TRBV7-3,-,-,TRBJ2-1,TGTGCCAGCAGCTTAGTGGGGGACTCCTACAATGAGCAGTTCTTC,CASSLVGDSYNEQFF
TRBV4-2,-,-,TRBJ2-5,TGTGCCAGCAGCCAAGACGTGGCGATGCAAGAGACCCAGTACTTC,CASSQDVAMQETQYF
TRBV6-6,TRBD1,-,TRBJ2-4,TGTGCCAGCACGCGACAGGGCCCGGTTTCGAGTCAGTACTTC,CASTRQGPVSSQYF
TRBV2,TRBD1,-,TRBJ2-3,TGTGCCAGCAGTGGCCGACAGGGTGGATCCACTCCCACAGATACGCAGTATTTT,CASSGRQGGSTPTDTQYF
TRBV5-1,TRBD1,-,TRBJ2-6,TGCGCCAGCAGCCAGGGGGCTTTGGGAACTGGGGCCAACGTCCTGACTTTC,CASSQGALGTGANVLTF
TRBV6-5,-,-,TRBJ1-2,TGTGCCAGCAGCTTATCCTCCGGGGTTGACTATGGCTACACCTTC,CASSLSSGVDYGYTF
TRBV19,TRBD1,-,TRBJ1-2,TGTGCCAGTAGTCCAGGGACAGGGGCTAACTATGGCTACACCTTC,CASSPGTGANYGYTF
TRBV5-1,TRBD1,-,TRBJ1-2,TGCGCCAGCAGCTTGGGCACAGGGGTTGGCTACACCTTC,CASSLGTGVGYTF
TRBV5-1,TRBD1,-,TRBJ1-2,TGCGCCAGCAGCTTGGCAGGGGGCGCGAACTATGGCTACACCTTC,CASSLAGGANYGYTF
TRBV4-1,-,-,TRBJ1-2,TGCGCCAGCAGCCAAGTCCAGGGTTCTCCTCCCTATGGCTACACCTTC,CASSQVQGSPPYGYTF
TRBV4-3,TRBD2,-,TRBJ2-1,TGCGCCAGCAGCCAGCAAGCGGGGGGATACAATGAGCAGTTCTTC,CASSQQAGGYNEQFF
TRBV7-9,-,-,TRBJ1-6,TGTGCCAGCAGCTTAGAGGGAGGTTCACCCCTCCACTTT,CASSLEGGSPLHF
TRBV5-1,TRBD1,-,TRBJ2-7,TGCGCCAGCAGCTTGGACGGACAGGGGGCTGGCGAGCAGTACTTC,CASSLDGQGAGEQYF
TRBV5-1,-,-,TRBJ1-4,TGCGCCAGCAGCGAACAGGGCCCTAATGAAAAACTGTTTTTT,CASSEQGPNEKLFF
TRBV7-9,-,-,TRBJ2-5,TGTGCCAGCAGCTTCAAAGAGACCCAGTACTTC,CASSFKETQYF
TRBV5-1,TRBD2,-,TRBJ2-1,TGCGCCAGCGAGCTCAGAGCGGGGGCCTACAATGAGCAGTTCTTC,CASELRAGAYNEQFF
TRBV28,-,-,TRBJ1-4,TGTGCCAGCAGTTTGGGCGGGGGCGGAACTAATGAAAAACTGTTTTTT,CASSLGGGGTNEKLFF
TRBV5-1,TRBD1,-,TRBJ1-2,TGCGCCAGCAGCCCGCGTACAGGGGGCGCAGGTGGCTACACCTTC,CASSPRTGGAGGYTF
TRBV7-8,TRBD1,-,TRBJ1-1,TGTGCCAGCAGCTATGGACAGGGACTAACTGAAGCTTTCTTT,CASSYGQGLTEAFF
TRBV7-3,TRBD2,once,TRBJ2-5,TGTGCCAGCAGCCCTAGCGGGGGGTTCCTCCAAGAGACCCAGTACTTC,CASSPSGGFLQETQYF
TRBV5-1,-,-,TRBJ1-2,TGCGCCAGCAGCACACAACAGCCCGGGTTGGATGGCTACACCTTC,CASSTQQPGLDGYTF
TRBV7-8,-,-,TRBJ1-5,TGTGCCAGCAGCCTCTCCGACAGCAGCAATCAGCCCCAGCATTTT,CASSLSDSSNQPQHF
TRBV7-9,TRBD2,-,TRBJ2-5,TGTGCCAGCAGCTTAACTACGGGACTAGCGTTAGAGACCCAGTACTTC,CASSLTTGLALETQYF
TRBV9,-,-,TRBJ2-4,TGTGCCAGCAGCGTAGACGGGGGTTCCAAAAACATTCAGTACTTC,CASSVDGGSKNIQYF
TRBV6-6,TRBD1,-,TRBJ1-3,TGTGCCCGCAGACGGGACAGGGCTAGAAACACCATATATTTT,CARRRDRARNTIYF
TRBV4-3,-,few,TRBJ2-1,TGCGCCAGCAGCCAAGATTGGGGGGAAGACTGGCAGTTCTTC,CASSQDWGEDWQFF
TRBV6-5,-,-,TRBJ1-2,TGTGCCAGCAGTTACTCGTTCACCTGGCAGGGCTATGGCTACACCTTC,CASSYSFTWQGYGYTF
TRBV7-6,TRBD1,-,TRBJ2-2,TGTGCCAGCAGCTTCATAACAGGGGGATCAACCGGGGAGCTGTTTTTT,CASSFITGGSTGELFF
TRBV7-9,-,-,TRBJ1-6,TGTGCCAGCAGCTCCCTCGGGACGGGGGATTCACCCCTCCACTTT,CASSSLGTGDSPLHF
TRBV27,-,-,TRBJ2-3,TGTGCCAGCAGTTTTACCGGCAAGCGGGTACGCACAGATACGCAGTATTTT,CASSFTGKRVRTDTQYF
TRBV5-8,TRBD2,-,TRBJ2-2,TGTGCCAGCAGCCTAAGGATAGCGGGGGGGCCCAGCACCGGGGAGCTGTTTTTT,CASSLRIAGGPSTGELFF
TRBV5-5,-,-,TRBJ2-7,TGTGCCAGCAGCTTGGAAGGGATCGGCGAGCAGTACTTC,CASSLEGIGEQYF
TRBV5-1,-,-,TRBJ2-7,TGCGCCAGCAGCTTGTCCCCCTACGAGCAGTACTTC,CASSLSPYEQYF
TRBV7-8,-,once,TRBJ1-2,TGTGCCAGCAGCTTAGTTAGTGGAGCAGGACTTCCCTATGGCTACACCTTC,CASSLVSGAGLPYGYTF
TRBV5-1,TRBD1,few,TRBJ2-3,TGCGCCAGCAGCCCAAGACAGGGTTCGGGCACAGATACGCAGTATTTT,CASSPRQGSGTDTQYF
TRBV7-8,-,-,TRBJ1-5,TGTGCCAGCAGCTTAGCGGGCCTGATTCATCAGCCCCAGCATTTT,CASSLAGLIHQPQHF
TRBV7-9,TRBD1,few,TRBJ1-2,TGTGCCAGCAGCTACGGACAGGGCGGTGGCTACACCTTC,CASSYGQGGGYTF
TRBV9,TRBD1,-,TRBJ2-7,TGTGCCAGCAGCTTACAGGGGGCCAATGTAGGTGAGCAGTACTTC,CASSLQGANVGEQYF
TRBV6-5,TRBD1,few,TRBJ1-2,TGTGCCAGCAGGATCCAGGGGGCGTTTGGCTACACCTTC,CASRIQGAFGYTF
TRBV11-2,TRBD1,few,TRBJ1-6,TGTGCCAGCAGCCCGGGCTCCCTCGGACAGGGAAGATCCCTCCACTTT,CASSPGSLGQGRSLHF
TRBV6-1,-,once,TRBJ2-6,TGTGCCAGCAGTGTCGACAGTGGTTCTGGGGCCAACGTCCTGACTTTC,CASSVDSGSGANVLTF